This T cell receptor beta chain was observed in a study of blood T cell repertoires in COVID-19. In the study overall: PBMCs, B-cell-depleted T cells, or T cells were the source of the cDNA or gDNA that made up the material.

J was trimmed by 2 bases and V by 9 bases; bases with no gene match: 9. CDR1 and CDR2 (germline): SGHVS, FQNEAQ. The CDR3 has 14 amino acids. As processed by the authors: Amplification of reference gene primers provided the estimated nucleated cell counts. Assay used: immunoSEQ multiplex PCR; TCRdb lists only in-frame clones, some missing. That table gives V, J and clone size, and the DNA gave D and trimming. The table shows 200,000 to 250,000 clones, with 80% to 90% occurring only once. The clonotype originates from a man between 35 and 55 years old with acute or convalescent COVID-19. The chain employs TRBV7-8 and TRBJ2-7; TRBD1 agrees at 8 bases. Specimen: peripheral blood. CDR3: CASSEDRATYEQYF. Written as DNA, the CDR3 is TGTGCCAGTTCAGAGGACAGGGCTACCTACGAGCAGTACTTC.